This TCR beta chain comes out of a study of identifying expanded T cells in peripheral blood. This CDR3 has 14 amino acids. With 1 base removed from V and 7 bases from J, the gap between germline ends came to 11 bases. The germline gives CDR1 SGHVS, CDR2 FQNEAQ. Method: immunoSEQ multiplex PCR; TCRdb's copy keeps in-frame clones and lacks some. The sample comprises 90,000 to 110,000 clones, 88% of which are singletons, and 8% to 9% rests with the top ten. No infections or other immune events were documented during collection. The count of this clone is one. The sequence was obtained from a person aged 18 to 75 in good health. The material sequenced was blood. This chain connects TRBV7-8 to TRBJ1-5; a weak D match, TRBD1 (6 bases). The CDR3 sequence: CASSLDRVGQPQHF. As DNA, the CDR3 is TGTGCCAGCAGCTTAGACAGGGTGGGACAGCCCCAGCATTTT.